These T cell receptor beta chains were read from a single sample in a study of blood T cell repertoires in COVID-19. This table comes from immunoSEQ multiplex PCR, and its TCRdb copy is limited to in-frame clones, with some not included. The sample holds over 350,000 clones; roughly 85% are singletons and the top ten take just under 2%. The source material was PBMCs or T cells enriched from blood (not recorded which). These receptors were obtained from a woman aged 18-29 years with acute COVID-19. Each CDR3 is given with its conserved first and last residue. Each record gives: J gene, D gene, clone size, V gene, CDR3 protein, CDR3 DNA. A D gene is named only where the DNA matches it firmly. Clone size is shown for a subset of rows, as once, few, many or a class of expanded clone.

>TRBJ1-5|NA|NA|TRBV30
CAWSVSANFQPQHF
TGTGCCTGGAGTGTCTCTGCAAACTTTCAGCCCCAGCATTTT
>TRBJ2-7|NA|NA|TRBV4-1
CASSQETGNYYEQYF
TGCGCCAGCAGCCAAGAGACGGGAAACTACTACGAGCAGTACTTC
>TRBJ2-7|NA|NA|TRBV19
CASSARTASYEQYF
TGTGCCAGTAGTGCTCGGACAGCCTCCTACGAGCAGTACTTC
>TRBJ2-7|NA|NA|TRBV5-6
CASSQIFTGRSSYEQYF
TGTGCCAGCAGCCAAATATTCACAGGGAGAAGCTCCTACGAGCAGTACTTC
>TRBJ2-1|NA|many|TRBV11-1
CASSLSETYEQFF
TGTGCCAGCAGCTTAAGCGAGACCTATGAGCAGTTCTTC
>TRBJ1-5|NA|NA|TRBV21-1
CASSNRAQPQHF
TGTGCCAGCAGCAATAGAGCTCAGCCCCAGCATTTT
>TRBJ2-2|TRBD1|NA|TRBV24-1
CATTGQGARTGELFF
TGTGCCACCACGGGACAGGGGGCAAGGACCGGGGAGCTGTTTTTT
>TRBJ2-2|TRBD1|NA|TRBV7-9
CASSLEYGTVKSGELFF
TGTGCCAGCAGCTTAGAGTACGGGACAGTCAAGTCCGGGGAGCTGTTTTTT
>TRBJ2-1|NA|NA|TRBV3-1/TRBV3-2
CASSLTPRDNEQFF
TGTGCCAGCAGCCTCACCCCCCGCGACAATGAGCAGTTCTTC
>TRBJ2-3|NA|NA|TRBV5-1
CASRSNREGRFTDTQYF
TGCGCCAGCAGGTCGAACAGGGAGGGACGGTTCACAGATACGCAGTATTTT
>TRBJ1-5|NA|NA|TRBV7-8
CASSLTDYSNQPQHF
TGTGCCAGCAGCTTGACAGATTATAGCAATCAGCCCCAGCATTTT
>TRBJ2-7|NA|NA|TRBV6-5
CASGSYEQYF
TGTGCCAGCGGCTCGTACGAGCAGTACTTC
>TRBJ1-2|TRBD1|NA|TRBV27
CASSSTGEGSGYTF
TGTGCCAGCAGTTCCACAGGGGAAGGAAGTGGCTACACCTTC
>TRBJ2-1|NA|NA|TRBV7-2
CASSQTVGSAYNEQFF
TGTGCCAGCAGCCAAACCGTAGGTAGCGCCTACAATGAGCAGTTCTTC
>TRBJ2-2|NA|NA|TRBV7-7
CASSLSLVTGELFF
TGTGCTAGCAGCTTGTCACTAGTGACCGGGGAGCTGTTTTTT
>TRBJ2-7|NA|NA|TRBV14
CASSRKSGTSSYEQYF
TGTGCCAGCAGCCGAAAAAGCGGTACCAGCTCCTACGAGCAGTACTTC
>TRBJ2-3|TRBD2|once|TRBV27
CASGTSLTDTQYF
TGTGCCAGCGGGACTAGCCTCACAGATACGCAGTATTTT
>TRBJ1-5|TRBD1|NA|TRBV5-6
CASSSLMTGPGNQPQHF
TGTGCCAGCAGCTCCTTAATGACAGGGCCGGGCAATCAGCCCCAGCATTTT
>TRBJ1-3|NA|NA|TRBV6-6
CASSYLPGNTIYF
TGTGCCAGCAGTTACCTCCCGGGAAACACCATATATTTT
>TRBJ1-1|NA|NA|TRBV4-1
CASSPTSGSGTEAFF
TGCGCCAGCAGCCCCACTTCGGGGTCGGGAACTGAAGCTTTCTTT
>TRBJ1-2|TRBD1|few|TRBV3-1/TRBV3-2
CASSRGQRNSFYGYTF
TGTGCCAGCAGCCGGGGACAGCGTAATTCCTTCTATGGCTACACCTTC
>TRBJ2-5|TRBD1|NA|TRBV6-2/TRBV6-3
CASSRTGEETQYF
TGTGCCAGCAGTAGGACAGGGGAAGAGACCCAGTACTTC
>TRBJ2-6|NA|NA|TRBV19
CASDRSGANVLTF
TGTGCCAGTGACAGGTCTGGGGCCAACGTCCTGACTTTC
>TRBJ2-7|NA|NA|TRBV19
CASSIAVPAYEQYF
TGTGCCAGTAGTATAGCCGTCCCGGCCTACGAGCAGTACTTC
>TRBJ1-1|TRBD1|NA|TRBV19
CASSGVQGGSTEAFF
TGTGCCAGTAGTGGAGTACAGGGGGGAAGCACTGAAGCTTTCTTT
>TRBJ2-3|TRBD1|NA|TRBV5-1
CASSLGPGTGLDTQYF
TGCGCCAGCAGCTTGGGTCCCGGGACAGGGTTGGATACGCAGTATTTT
>TRBJ1-3|NA|NA|TRBV13
CASSLAPGVGNTIYF
TGTGCCAGCAGCTTAGCTCCGGGGGTTGGAAACACCATATATTTT
>TRBJ1-3|NA|NA|TRBV12-3/TRBV12-4
CASSLGARNTIYF
TGTGCCAGCAGTTTAGGGGCGCGAAACACCATATATTTT
>TRBJ1-5|NA|NA|TRBV28
CASSSGQNFQHF
TGTGCCAGCAGTTCCGGACAGAACTTCCAGCATTTT
>TRBJ1-6|TRBD1|NA|TRBV7-3
CASSFSPGQGKSPLHF
TGTGCCAGCAGCTTCTCTCCGGGACAGGGGAAGTCACCCCTCCACTTT
>TRBJ2-7|TRBD1|NA|TRBV5-1
CASGRTGDHEQYF
TGCGCCAGCGGACGGACAGGGGATCACGAGCAGTACTTC
>TRBJ1-1|NA|NA|TRBV5-4
CASSDPSGRDISNTEAFF
TGTGCCAGCAGCGACCCCTCAGGGAGGGATATTTCGAACACTGAAGCTTTCTTT
>TRBJ1-5|NA|few|TRBV7-8
CASSLAQRQPQHF
TGTGCCAGCAGCTTAGCGCAGCGTCAGCCCCAGCATTTT
>TRBJ2-7|TRBD1|NA|TRBV19
CASSIGQGATYEQYF
TGTGCCAGTAGTATTGGACAGGGGGCAACCTACGAGCAGTACTTC
>TRBJ1-6|TRBD1|NA|TRBV19
CASWDRDNSPLHF
TGTGCCAGCTGGGACAGGGACAATTCACCCCTCCACTTT
>TRBJ2-7|TRBD1|NA|TRBV5-8
CASSLGQGAYEQYF
TGTGCCAGCAGCTTGGGGCAGGGGGCTTACGAGCAGTACTTC
>TRBJ1-2|NA|once|TRBV19
CASRGAGYTF
TGTGCCAGTAGGGGGGCTGGCTACACCTTC
>TRBJ1-2|NA|once|TRBV5-6
CASSPLLHEYGYTF
TGTGCCAGCAGCCCACTCCTGCATGAGTATGGCTACACCTTC
>TRBJ1-2|TRBD1|NA|TRBV24-1
CATSGGQGRVGYTF
TGTGCCACCAGTGGAGGACAGGGGAGGGTTGGCTACACCTTC
>TRBJ2-7|NA|NA|TRBV6-1
CASSEARVTEQYF
TGTGCCAGCAGTGAAGCGCGGGTGACCGAGCAGTACTTC
>TRBJ1-2|NA|NA|TRBV28
CASTVRGLFYGYTF
TGTGCCAGCACCGTCCGAGGGCTTTTCTATGGCTACACCTTC
>TRBJ1-2|TRBD1|once|TRBV2
CASSAVQGAGGYTF
TGTGCCAGCAGTGCAGTACAGGGGGCAGGGGGCTACACCTTC
>TRBJ1-3|NA|NA|TRBV27
CASSLSQVPGNTIYF
TGTGCCAGCAGTTTATCACAGGTCCCCGGAAACACCATATATTTT
>TRBJ1-5|TRBD1|NA|TRBV5-1
CASSPGEGARQPQHF
TGCGCCAGCAGCCCTGGTGAGGGGGCAAGGCAGCCCCAGCATTTT
>TRBJ1-4|TRBD1|NA|TRBV6-5
CASSYGGQGYEKLFF
TGTGCCAGCAGTTACGGGGGACAGGGGTATGAAAAACTGTTTTTT
>TRBJ2-5|TRBD1|NA|TRBV2
CASSENTGEETQYF
TGTGCCAGCAGTGAAAATACAGGGGAGGAGACCCAGTACTTC
>TRBJ1-5|NA|NA|TRBV27
CASSPDRIIQPQHF
TGTGCCAGCAGTCCCGACAGGATAATTCAGCCCCAGCATTTT
>TRBJ1-6|NA|NA|TRBV28
CASSPGNSPLHF
TGTGCCAGCAGTCCCGGGAATTCACCCCTCCACTTT
>TRBJ1-6|NA|few|TRBV5-1
CASMGGNSPLHF
TGCGCCAGCATGGGGGGAAATTCACCCCTCCACTTT
>TRBJ1-4|TRBD1|NA|TRBV10-3
CASSPKDRAEKLFF
TGTGCCAGCTCTCCTAAGGACAGGGCTGAAAAACTGTTTTTT
>TRBJ1-2|TRBD1|NA|TRBV27
CASGTALLVNYGYTF
TGTGCCAGTGGGACAGCCCTTTTAGTCAACTATGGCTACACCTTC
>TRBJ1-6|TRBD1|few|TRBV6-5
CASRAQGGNSPLHF
TGTGCCAGCAGAGCACAGGGGGGTAATTCACCCCTCCACTTT
>TRBJ1-6|NA|NA|TRBV5-6
CASSLLLGNSPLHF
TGTGCCAGCAGCTTGTTACTGGGCAATTCACCCCTCCACTTT
>TRBJ1-1|TRBD1|few|TRBV19
CASSIMTGVNTEAFF
TGTGCCAGTAGTATAATGACAGGGGTGAACACTGAAGCTTTCTTT
>TRBJ1-2|NA|NA|TRBV18
CASSPGIIPNYGYTF
TGTGCCAGCTCCCCCGGGATCATACCTAACTATGGCTACACCTTC
>TRBJ2-7|NA|NA|TRBV6-2/TRBV6-3
CASSYRTAGEQYF
TGTGCCAGCAGTTACAGAACAGCGGGTGAGCAGTACTTC
>TRBJ2-7|TRBD2|NA|TRBV10-1
CASSSSGSHNEQYF
TGCGCCAGCTCATCTAGCGGGAGTCACAACGAGCAGTACTTC